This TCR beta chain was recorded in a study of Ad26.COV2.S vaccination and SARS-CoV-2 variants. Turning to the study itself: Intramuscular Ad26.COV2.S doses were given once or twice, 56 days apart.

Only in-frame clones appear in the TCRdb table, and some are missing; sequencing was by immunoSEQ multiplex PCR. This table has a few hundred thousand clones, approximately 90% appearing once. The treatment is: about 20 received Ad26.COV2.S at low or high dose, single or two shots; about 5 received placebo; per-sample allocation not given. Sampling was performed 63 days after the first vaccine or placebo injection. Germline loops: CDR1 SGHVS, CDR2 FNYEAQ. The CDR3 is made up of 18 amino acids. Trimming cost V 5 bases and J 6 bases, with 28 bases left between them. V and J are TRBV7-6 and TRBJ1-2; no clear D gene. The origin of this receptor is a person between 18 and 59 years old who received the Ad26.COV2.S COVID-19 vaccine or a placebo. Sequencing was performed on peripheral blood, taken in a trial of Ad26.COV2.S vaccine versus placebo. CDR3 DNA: TGTGCCAGCAGCCGGGGATCATTGTGGGAAAGGGTAAACCATGGCTACACCTTC. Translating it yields CASSRGSLWERVNHGYTF.